This TCR beta chain was found in a study of identifying expanded T cells in peripheral blood. Sequencing used immunoSEQ multiplex PCR; TCRdb keeps in-frame clones, though not all of them. The sample consists of about 91,000 clones, about 91% of them appearing once. The CDR3 runs to 16 residues. V gave up 5 bases and J gave up 2 bases; unmatched junction bases: 8. Germline values: CDR1 MDHEN, CDR2 SYDVKM. Findings of the study overall: Over about two and four weeks, about 17 and 20 clones changed, versus approximately 1.1 between replicates.

In the case of this clone: The antigen remains undetermined.

The gene calls are TRBV28 and TRBJ2-5; 10 bases line up with TRBD2. The clonotype was recovered from a person between 18 and 75 years old in good health. Source material: blood. The CDR3 bases are TGTGCCAGCAGTGGAGCTCTACTAGCGGGGCAAGAGACCCAGTACTTC. Its translation is CASSGALLAGQETQYF.